This TCR beta chain derives from a study of PD-1 blockade in classical Hodgkin lymphoma. Germline CDR1 and CDR2: SGHAT and FQNNGV. The CDR3 totals 16 residues. After removal of 0 bases from V and 5 bases from J, the junction contained 8 bases not matched to a gene. Produced via immunoSEQ multiplex PCR; TCRdb's table is partial and in-frame only. This table holds 20,000 to 25,000 clones, roughly nine tenths found once. Noted time point: newly diagnosed, previously untreated cHL patient sample. Magnetic negative selection was used to purify CD4+ T cells from PBMCs that had been thawed. The rearrangement links TRBV11-2 to TRBJ2-5; 8 bases fit TRBD2. Sequenced material: CD4+ T cells from blood. The origin of this receptor is a human donor with classical Hodgkin lymphoma. In nucleotides, the CDR3 is TGTGCCAGCAGCTTAGATGTCGGGGGGGCCGGGGAGACCCAGTACTTC. Residues: CASSLDVGGAGETQYF. Combining the CDR3 with reference TRBV11-2 and TRBJ2-5 gives the whole variable domain EAGVAQSPRYKIIEKRQSVAFWCNPISGHATLYWYQQILGQGPKLLIQFQNNGVVDDSQLPKDRFSAERLKGVDSTLKIQPAKLEDSAVYLCASSLDVGGAGETQYFGPGTRLLVL.